The T cell receptor (beta chain) under discussion was sequenced for a study of T cell responses to AZD1222 COVID-19 vaccine. CDR3 size: 16 residues. Germline CDR1 MNHNS, CDR2 SASEGT. Clones were read by immunoSEQ multiplex PCR, and TCRdb kept only the in-frame ones, dropping some. The top ten hold 1.1% of the sample, which has about 130,000 clones, over 85% seen once. For this clone: Germline is not matched at one junction end, which may reflect a read error.

Sequences were derived from peripheral blood, sampled 28 days after the second AZD1222 dose. This sequence joins TRBV6-1 and TRBJ2-4, with TRBD1 matching over 10 bases. This TCR derives from an adult who received the AZD1222 COVID-19 vaccine. The CDR3 nucleotides are TGTGCCAGCAGCGAAGACAGGGGGCTAGCCAAAAACATTCAGTACTTC. It is translated as CASSEDRGLAKNIQYF.